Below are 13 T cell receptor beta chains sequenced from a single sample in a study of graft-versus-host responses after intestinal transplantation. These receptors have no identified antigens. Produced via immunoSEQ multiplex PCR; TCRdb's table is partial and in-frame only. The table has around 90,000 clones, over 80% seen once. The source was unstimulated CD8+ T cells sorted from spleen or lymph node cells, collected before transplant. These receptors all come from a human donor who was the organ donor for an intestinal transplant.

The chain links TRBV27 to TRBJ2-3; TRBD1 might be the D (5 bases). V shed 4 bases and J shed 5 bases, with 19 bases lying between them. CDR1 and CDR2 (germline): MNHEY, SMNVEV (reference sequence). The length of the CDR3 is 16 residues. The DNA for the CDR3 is TGTGCCAGCAGTTACCGCAGGCAGGGTCTACGAGATACGCAGTATTTT. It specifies CASSYRRQGLRDTQYF.

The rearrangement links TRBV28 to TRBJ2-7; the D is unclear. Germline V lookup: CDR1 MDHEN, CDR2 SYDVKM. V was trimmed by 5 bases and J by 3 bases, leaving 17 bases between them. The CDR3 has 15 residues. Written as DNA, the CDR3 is TGTGCCAGCAGTCCCCCCTCCGGTCCTGGCTACGAGCAGTACTTC. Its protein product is CASSPPSGPGYEQYF.

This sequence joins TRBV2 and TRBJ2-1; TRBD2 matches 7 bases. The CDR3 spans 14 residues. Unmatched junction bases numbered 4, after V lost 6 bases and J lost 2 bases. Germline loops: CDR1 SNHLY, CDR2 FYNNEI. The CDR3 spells CASRQLAPYNEQFF. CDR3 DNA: TGTGCCAGCAGGCAACTAGCGCCCTACAATGAGCAGTTCTTC.

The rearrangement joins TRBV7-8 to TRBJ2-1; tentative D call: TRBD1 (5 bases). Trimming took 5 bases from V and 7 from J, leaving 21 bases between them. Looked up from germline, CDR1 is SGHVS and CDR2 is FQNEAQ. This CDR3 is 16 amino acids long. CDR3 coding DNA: TGTGCCAGCAGCCCCTGGGGCCTCGGGCTCCCAAATGAGCAGTTCTTC. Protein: CASSPWGLGLPNEQFF. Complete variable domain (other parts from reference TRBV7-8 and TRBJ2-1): GAGVSQSPRYKVAKRGQDVALRCDPISGHVSLFWYQQALGQGPEFLTYFQNEAQLDKSGLPSDRFFAERPEGSVSTLKIQRTQQEDSAVYLCASSPWGLGLPNEQFFGPGTRLTVL.

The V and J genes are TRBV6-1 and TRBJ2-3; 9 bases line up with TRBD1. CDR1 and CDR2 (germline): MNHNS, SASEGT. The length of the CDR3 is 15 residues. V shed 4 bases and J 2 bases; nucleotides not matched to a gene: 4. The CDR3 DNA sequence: TGTGCCAGCAGTGTCCGGACAGGGGACACAGATACGCAGTATTTT. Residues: CASSVRTGDTDTQYF.

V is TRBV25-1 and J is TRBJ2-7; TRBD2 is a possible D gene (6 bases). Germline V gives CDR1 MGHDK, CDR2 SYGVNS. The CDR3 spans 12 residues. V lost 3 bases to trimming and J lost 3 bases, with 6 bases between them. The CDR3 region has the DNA TGTGCCAGCAGTGAGGGGGGCTACGAGCAGTACTTC. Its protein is CASSEGGYEQYF.

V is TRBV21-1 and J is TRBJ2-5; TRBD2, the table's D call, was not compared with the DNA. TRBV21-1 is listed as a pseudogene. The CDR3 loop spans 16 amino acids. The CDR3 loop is CASSKRCKDLEETQYF. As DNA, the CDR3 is TGTGCCAGCAGCAAAAGGTGCAAGGATCTAGAGGAGACCCAGTACTTC.

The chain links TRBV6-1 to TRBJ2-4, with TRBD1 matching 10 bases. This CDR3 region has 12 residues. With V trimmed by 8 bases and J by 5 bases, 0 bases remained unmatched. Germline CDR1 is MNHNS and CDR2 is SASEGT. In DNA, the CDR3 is TGTGCCAGCGGACAGGGGGAAAACATTCAGTACTTC. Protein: CASGQGENIQYF.

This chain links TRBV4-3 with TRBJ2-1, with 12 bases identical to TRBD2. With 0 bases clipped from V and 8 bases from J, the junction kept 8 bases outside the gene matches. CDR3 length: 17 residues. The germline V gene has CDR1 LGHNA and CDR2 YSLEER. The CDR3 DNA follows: TGCGCCAGCAGCCAAGATTGGTGGACTAGCGGGACCCATGAGCAGTTCTTC. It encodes CASSQDWWTSGTHEQFF.

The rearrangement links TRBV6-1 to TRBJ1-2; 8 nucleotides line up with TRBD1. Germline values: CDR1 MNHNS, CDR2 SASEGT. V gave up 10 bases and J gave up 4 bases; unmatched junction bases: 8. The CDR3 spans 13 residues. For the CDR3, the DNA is TGTGCCACCGGGACAGGCGGGACCTATGGCTACACCTTC. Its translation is CATGTGGTYGYTF.

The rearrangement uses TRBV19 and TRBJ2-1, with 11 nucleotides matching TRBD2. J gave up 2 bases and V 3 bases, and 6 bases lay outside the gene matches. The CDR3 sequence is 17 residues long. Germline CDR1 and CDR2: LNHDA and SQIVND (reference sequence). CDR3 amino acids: CASSMFGLAGPYNEQFF. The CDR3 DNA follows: TGTGCCAGTAGTATGTTTGGACTAGCGGGCCCCTACAATGAGCAGTTCTTC.

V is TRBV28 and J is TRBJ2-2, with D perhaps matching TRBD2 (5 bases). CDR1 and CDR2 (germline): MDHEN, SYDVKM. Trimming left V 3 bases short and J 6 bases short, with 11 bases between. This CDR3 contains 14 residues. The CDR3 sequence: CASSLGSRAGELFF. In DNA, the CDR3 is TGTGCCAGCAGTTTGGGTTCGAGGGCCGGGGAGCTGTTTTTT.

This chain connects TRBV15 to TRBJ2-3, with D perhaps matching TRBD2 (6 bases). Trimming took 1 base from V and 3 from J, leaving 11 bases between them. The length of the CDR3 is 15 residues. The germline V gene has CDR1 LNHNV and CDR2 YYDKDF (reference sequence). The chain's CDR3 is CATSRALEGTDTQYF. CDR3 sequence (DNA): TGTGCCACCAGCAGAGCTTTGGAGGGAACAGATACGCAGTATTTT. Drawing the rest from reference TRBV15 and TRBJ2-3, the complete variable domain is DAMVIQNPRYQVTQFGKPVTLSCSQTLNHNVMYWYQQKSSQAPKLLFHYYDKDFNNEADTPDNFQSRRPNTSFCFLDIRSPGLGDTAMYLCATSRALEGTDTQYFGPGTRLTVL.